The clone carrying this TCR beta chain was detected a few times. How the authors handled the data: From reference gene primer amplification, estimates of nucleated cell counts were derived. Assay used: immunoSEQ multiplex PCR; TCRdb lists only in-frame clones, some missing. That table furnishes V, J and clone size, whereas the DNA furnished D and trimming. The table shows 140,000 or so clones, with approximately 80% occurring only once. This sample was included in a study of blood T cell repertoires in COVID-19. The CDR3 covers 13 residues. CDR1 and CDR2 from the germline V gene are MNHEY and SMNVEV (reference sequence). V shed 4 bases, J shed 4 bases, and the junction held 1 base outside the gene matches.

This clonotype originated in a woman in her thirties or forties who had recovered from COVID-19. V gene TRBV27 combines with J gene TRBJ1-5; 7 nucleotides align to TRBD1. The sequencing sample was made of PBMCs or T cells enriched from blood (not recorded which). The CDR3 region is CASSWDRNQPQHF. The DNA for the CDR3 is TGTGCCAGCAGTTGGGACAGAAATCAGCCCCAGCATTTT.